One sample yielded the 18 T cell receptor beta chains listed below, sequenced in a study of blood T cells in healthy people across ages. The use of a sample-barcoded 5' primer and a J-beta primer mix characterized a second PCR of 7 to 11 cycles. TCRdb redid the calling of the 5' RACE reads with MiXCR, one entry per CDR3 protein. The sample lists under 2,000,000 distinct CDR3 sequences; about 50% were seen once. The specimen was blood. The source of these receptors is a woman between 40 and 55 years old in good health.

The chain recombines TRBV2 with TRBJ1-5; D unresolved. Germline CDR1 and CDR2: SNHLY and FYNNEI. V shed 7 bases and J shed 7 bases, with 11 bases lying between them. The CDR3 is made up of 12 amino acids. CDR3 in DNA: TGTGCCAGCACCCAGGATAGGCAGCCCCAGCATTTT. The encoded protein is CASTQDRQPQHF.

This clonotype was detected only once. V is TRBV6-1 and J is TRBJ1-5; no clear D gene. There are 14 residues in the CDR3. CDR1 is MNHNS and CDR2 is SASEGT in the germline V gene. V was shortened by 6 bases and J by 5 bases, with 14 bases between the two germline ends. The CDR3 region has the DNA TGTGCCAGCAGCAGGCAGTATAGTGATCAGCCCCAGCATTTT. This translates into CASSRQYSDQPQHF.

In DNA form, the CDR3 reads TGTGCCAGCAGTGTTGGCGGGGAGATCACAGATACGCAGTATTTT. Translation: CASSVGGEITDTQYF. The chain uses TRBV6-4 and TRBJ2-3; perhaps TRBD2 as D (6 bases). Deletions cut 4 bases from V and 2 bases from J, with 13 bases between. CDR1 and CDR2 from the germline V gene are MRHNA and SNTAGT. This CDR3 has 15 residues.

The chain employs TRBV6-2 or TRBV6-3 and TRBJ2-5; possible D gene TRBD2, 5 bases. The CDR3 totals 16 residues. CDR1 and CDR2 from the germline V gene are MNHEY and SVGEGT. V lost 7 bases and J 5 bases, leaving 23 bases between the germline ends. Here the CDR3 reads CASNPLETGRSETQYF. The CDR3 DNA reads TGTGCCAGCAATCCGCTGGAGACGGGAAGGTCGGAGACCCAGTACTTC.

The CDR3 coding sequence is TGCAGTGCTCCCGGACGGGCCGGGCTAGCCAAAAACATTCAGTACTTC. Translated: CSAPGRAGLAKNIQYF. The J gene is TRBJ2-4, the V gene TRBV20-1; D is undetermined. The CDR3 runs 16 residues. Germline values: CDR1 DFQATT, CDR2 SNEGSKA (reference sequence). Trimming pared 5 bases from V and 0 bases from J, leaving 17 bases between.

The V gene is TRBV5-1, the J gene TRBJ1-5, with D uncertain. CDR1 and CDR2 (germline): SGHRS, YFSETQ. V was trimmed by 7 bases and J by 3 bases, leaving 11 bases between them. This CDR3 is built from 13 residues. CDR3 coding DNA: TGCGCCAGCCGGGAGGGCTACAATCAGCCCCAGCATTTT. This encodes CASREGYNQPQHF.

This clonotype was observed once. The chain uses TRBV20-1 and TRBJ1-4; D not resolved. CDR1 and CDR2 from the germline V gene are DFQATT and SNEGSKA (reference sequence). The CDR3 has 14 amino acids. V lost 3 bases and J 3 bases, leaving 11 bases between the germline ends. CDR3 residues: CSARGRTANEKLFF. The CDR3 DNA is TGCAGTGCTAGGGGCCGGACGGCTAATGAAAAACTGTTTTTT.

This clonotype was seen repeatedly, ten times or more. V is TRBV20-1 and J is TRBJ1-2; no clear D. From germline, CDR1 is DFQATT and CDR2 SNEGSKA (reference sequence). The CDR3 is 10 amino acids. V dropped 1 base and J dropped 6 bases, with 3 bases sitting between them. The CDR3 is CSARGDGYTF. For the CDR3, the DNA is TGCAGTGCTAGAGGGGATGGCTACACCTTC.

V gene TRBV7-9 combines with J gene TRBJ1-5; 7 bases line up with TRBD1. Germline CDR1 is SEHNR and CDR2 is FQNEAQ (reference sequence). The CDR3 sequence is 16 residues long. V lost 5 bases, J lost 3 bases, and 10 bases stayed unmatched. CDR3: CASSLGTATSNQPQHF. The CDR3 DNA reads as TGTGCCAGCAGCCTCGGGACAGCGACTTCCAATCAGCCCCAGCATTTT.

This clonotype showed up just a few times. The chain combines TRBV4-1 with TRBJ1-2, with TRBD1 matching over 7 bases. Germline loops: CDR1 MGHRA, CDR2 YSYEKL. V was pared by 2 bases and J by 7 bases, with 10 bases of the junction left unmatched. There are 15 residues in the CDR3. The CDR3 region is CASSQLTGSIGGYTF. CDR3 DNA: TGCGCCAGCAGCCAACTGACAGGGTCCATTGGTGGCTACACCTTC.

This clonotype was counted a few times. The rearrangement links TRBV29-1 to TRBJ2-5; perhaps TRBD1 as D (5 bases). From germline, CDR1 is SQVTM and CDR2 ANQGSEA. Trimming took off 7 bases at V and 1 base at J, with 13 bases between the two ends. The length of the CDR3 is 13 residues. The CDR3 reads CSGLRETQETQYF. The CDR3 bases are TGCAGCGGCCTCAGGGAAACCCAAGAGACCCAGTACTTC.

The genes are TRBV21-1 and TRBJ2-1; TRBD1, the table's D call, lacks a check against the DNA. TRBV21-1 is a listed pseudogene. This CDR3 comprises 20 residues. DNA of the CDR3: TGTGCCAGCAGCAAGGGGGGGGACAGGTCCCTTTCCGTCCATGGGGAGGAGCAGTTCTTC. Its protein is CASSKGGDRSLSVHGEEQFF.

The V gene is TRBV12-3 or TRBV12-4, the J gene TRBJ1-2, with TRBD1 matching 7 bases. The CDR3 covers 14 residues. The V segment lost 5 bases and the J segment 4 bases; nucleotides outside the gene matches: 7. For the CDR3, the DNA is TGTGCCAGCAGTCGAGCGGGACAGCTCTATGGCTACACCTTC. Translated, it gives CASSRAGQLYGYTF.

This chain uses TRBV20-1 with TRBJ2-7; TRBD1 agrees at 11 bases. From germline, CDR1 is DFQATT and CDR2 SNEGSKA (reference sequence). The J segment lost 5 bases and the V segment lost 4 bases, leaving 10 bases of the junction unmatched. The CDR3 spans 15 residues. The CDR3 DNA reads as TGCAGTGCTACTCCGGGACAGGGGGTTTGGAACGAGCAGTACTTC. It specifies CSATPGQGVWNEQYF.

In its sample, this clonotype was seen a few times. V usage is TRBV27 and J usage is TRBJ2-7; D not resolved. The germline CDR1 and CDR2 sequences are MNHEY and SMNVEV (reference sequence). Deletions cut 3 bases from V and 0 bases from J, with 12 bases between. This CDR3 spans 15 amino acids. CDR3 amino acids: CASSLAAAGSYEQYF. The CDR3 nucleotides are TGTGCCAGCAGTTTGGCGGCGGCCGGCTCCTACGAGCAGTACTTC.

Comment on this clonotype: Compared with germline, one end of the junction differs, possibly owing to a read error. This chain connects TRBV5-5 to TRBJ2-3; no firm D call. Germline values: CDR1 SGHKS, CDR2 YYEKEE (reference sequence). The CDR3 loop spans 17 amino acids. Written as DNA, the CDR3 is TGTGTCAGCAGCTTGCCTCCGAGGTCTTCCCGCACAGATACGCAGTATTTT. Translating gives CVSSLPPRSSRTDTQYF.

The V gene is TRBV7-2, the J gene TRBJ1-6, with TRBD1 as a possible D gene (5 bases). Between the trimmed V and J ends, which lost 2 bases and 9 bases, there was a span of 11 bases. CDR1 and CDR2 (germline): SGHTA, FQGNSA. The CDR3 length is 14 residues. CDR3 nucleotides: TGTGCCAGCAGCTTAAGTCAGGGCACTTCACCCCTCCACTTT. This encodes CASSLSQGTSPLHF.

This chain joins TRBV6-5 and TRBJ2-3, with 7 positions matching TRBD1. The trim removed 3 bases at V and 0 bases at J, leaving 6 bases unmatched. Germline CDR1 is MNHEY and CDR2 is SVGAGI. The CDR3 runs to 16 residues. CDR3 nucleotide sequence: TGTGCCAGCAGTTATGAGACAGGGTTAAGCACAGATACGCAGTATTTT. It is translated as CASSYETGLSTDTQYF.